Sequencing of this T cell receptor (beta chain) was carried out in a study of T cell changes during pregnancy in multiple sclerosis. Turning to this clone: Other DNA sequences in this sample translate to the same CDR3.

The CDR3 totals 15 residues. Germline V gene data show CDR1 as SGHTA and CDR2 as FQGNSA. Trimming pared 1 base from V and 4 bases from J, leaving 10 bases between. Sequencing used immunoSEQ multiplex PCR; TCRdb keeps in-frame clones, though not all of them. The table has around 40,000 clones, about 92% seen once. The specimen was CD4+ T cells from peripheral blood mononuclear cells, collected in the third trimester of pregnancy. The origin of this receptor is a female donor with multiple sclerosis, enrolled in a pregnancy study. This chain connects TRBV7-2 to TRBJ2-2, with D perhaps TRBD1 (5 bases). CDR3 bases: TGTGCCAGCAGCTTAGGGCAGGGTCGCACCGGGGAGCTGTTTTTT. Translated, it gives CASSLGQGRTGELFF. Looking up the rest from reference TRBV7-2 and TRBJ2-2 gives the full variable domain: GAGVSQSPSNKVTEKGKDVELRCDPISGHTALYWYRQSLGQGLEFLIYFQGNSAPDKSGLPSDRFSAERTGGSVSTLTIQRTQQEDSAVYLCASSLGQGRTGELFFGEGSRLTVL.